This T cell receptor (beta chain) was recovered during a study of technical replicates of blood from several donors. Germline CDR1 SEHNR, CDR2 FQNEAQ (reference sequence). The V segment lost 1 base and the J segment 4 bases; nucleotides outside the gene matches: 5. This CDR3 contains 16 residues. The data were produced by immunoSEQ multiplex PCR, yet TCRdb's version contains in-frame clones alone and is incomplete. The sample has tens of thousands of clones; around 94% are singletons. This chain connects TRBV7-9 to TRBJ2-1; TRBD1 aligns across 9 bases. The receptor comes from a human donor in good health. The source material was T cells isolated from PBMCs. CDR3 in DNA: TGTGCCAGCAGCTTAGTAGGGGGACAGGGTTACAATGAGCAGTTCTTC. This sequence encodes CASSLVGGQGYNEQFF.